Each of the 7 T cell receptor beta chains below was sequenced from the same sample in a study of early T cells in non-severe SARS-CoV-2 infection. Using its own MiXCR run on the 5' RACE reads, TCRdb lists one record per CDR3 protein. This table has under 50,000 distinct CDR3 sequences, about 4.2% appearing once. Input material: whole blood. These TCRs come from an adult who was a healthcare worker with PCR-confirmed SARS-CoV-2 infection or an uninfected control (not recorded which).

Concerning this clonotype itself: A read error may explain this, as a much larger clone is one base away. CDR3 protein: CAISVGQNNSPPHF. CDR3 nucleotides: TGTGCCATCAGTGTCGGACAGAATAATTCACCCCCCCACTTT. This chain connects TRBV10-3 to TRBJ1-6, with D possibly matching TRBD1 (6 bases). CDR1 is ENHRY, CDR2 SYGVKD, per germline. There are 14 residues in the CDR3.

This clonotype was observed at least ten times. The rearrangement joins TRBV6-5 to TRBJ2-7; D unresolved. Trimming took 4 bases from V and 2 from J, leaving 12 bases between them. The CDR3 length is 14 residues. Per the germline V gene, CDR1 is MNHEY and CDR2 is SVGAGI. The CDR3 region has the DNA TGTGCCAGCAGTTCCACAGCCTTTCCCTACGAGCAGTACTTC. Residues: CASSSTAFPYEQYF.

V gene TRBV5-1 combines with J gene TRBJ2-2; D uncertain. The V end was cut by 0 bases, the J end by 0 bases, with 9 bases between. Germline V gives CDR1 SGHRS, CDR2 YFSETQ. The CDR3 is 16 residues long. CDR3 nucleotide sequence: TGCGCCAGCAGCTTGGAATCGGCAACGAACACCGGGGAGCTGTTTTTT. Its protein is CASSLESATNTGELFF.

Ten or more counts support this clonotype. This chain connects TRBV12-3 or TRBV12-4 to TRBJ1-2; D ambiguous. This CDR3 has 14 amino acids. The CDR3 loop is CAIAIRGRYYGYTF. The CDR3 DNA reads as TGTGCAATAGCAATCCGGGGTAGATACTATGGCTACACCTTC.

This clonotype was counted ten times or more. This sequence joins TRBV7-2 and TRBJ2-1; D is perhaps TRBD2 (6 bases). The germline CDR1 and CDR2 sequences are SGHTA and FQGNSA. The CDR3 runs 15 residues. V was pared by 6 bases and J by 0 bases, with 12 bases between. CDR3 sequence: CASSSLGSSYNEQFF. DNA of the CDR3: TGTGCCAGCAGTTCACTCGGGAGCTCCTACAATGAGCAGTTCTTC.

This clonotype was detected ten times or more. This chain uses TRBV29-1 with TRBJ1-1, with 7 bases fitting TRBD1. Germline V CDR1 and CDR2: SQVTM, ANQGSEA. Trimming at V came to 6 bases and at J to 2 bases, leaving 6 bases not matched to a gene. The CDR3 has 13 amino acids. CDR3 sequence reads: CSVVDRVNTEAFF. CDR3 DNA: TGCAGCGTCGTCGACAGGGTCAACACTGAAGCTTTCTTT.

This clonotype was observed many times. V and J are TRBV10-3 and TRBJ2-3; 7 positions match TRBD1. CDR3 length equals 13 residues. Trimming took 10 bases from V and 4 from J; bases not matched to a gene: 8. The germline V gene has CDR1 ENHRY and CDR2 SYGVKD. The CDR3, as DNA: TGTGCCACCACCGGGCAGGGGGCAGATACGCAGTATTTT. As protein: CATTGQGADTQYF.